These 21 T cell receptor beta chains were all obtained from the same sample, sequenced in a study of blood T cell repertoires in COVID-19. The data were produced by immunoSEQ multiplex PCR, yet TCRdb's version contains in-frame clones alone and is incomplete. Of a few hundred thousand clones detected, around 89% appear once; the ten largest clones hold about 3.3%. Material for sequencing was PBMCs or T cells enriched from blood (not recorded which). The receptors were sampled from a woman younger than 30 in a cohort exposed to, infected with or recovered from COVID-19 (not recorded which).

This sequence joins TRBV9 and TRBJ1-1; TRBD1 might be the D (6 bases). This CDR3 is 15 amino acids long. V lost 4 bases to trimming and J lost 3 bases, with 16 bases between them. CDR1 is SGDLS, CDR2 YYNGEE, per germline. CDR3 coding DNA: TGTGCCAGCAGCACGGACGGACAGAGCGACACTGAAGCTTTCTTT. Encoded protein: CASSTDGQSDTEAFF.

V usage is TRBV11-2 and J usage is TRBJ2-7; TRBD2 matches 10 bases. V shed 5 bases and J 4 bases; nucleotides not matched to a gene: 5. Germline CDR1 is SGHAT and CDR2 is FQNNGV. This CDR3 spans 14 amino acids. The CDR3 here is CASSQREGPYEQYF. The CDR3 DNA follows: TGTGCCAGCAGCCAGCGGGAGGGCCCTTACGAGCAGTACTTC.

The genes are TRBV3-1 (or the pseudogene TRBV3-2) and TRBJ2-2, with TRBD2 matching over 9 bases. Germline CDR1 and CDR2: LGHDT and YNNKEL (reference sequence). This CDR3 spans 16 amino acids. V shed 4 bases and J 8 bases; nucleotides not matched to a gene: 11. CDR3 residues: CASSRGTSIWRGELFF. The DNA of the CDR3 is TGTGCCAGCAGCCGTGGGACTAGCATATGGCGGGGGGAGCTGTTTTTT.

This rearrangement joins TRBV5-1 to TRBJ1-2, with a tentative D call TRBD1 (5 bases). This CDR3 region has 14 residues. Germline CDR1 is SGHRS and CDR2 is YFSETQ. Trimming pared 2 bases from V and 5 bases from J, leaving 13 bases between. This CDR3 is CASSFERGGYGYTF. CDR3 DNA: TGCGCCAGCAGCTTCGAAAGGGGTGGATATGGCTACACCTTC.

Here the CDR3 reads CASSRQGGDSPLHF. The CDR3 DNA sequence: TGTGCCAGTAGTAGGCAGGGTGGGGATTCACCCCTCCACTTT. The rearrangement joins TRBV19 to TRBJ1-6, with a possible D match to TRBD1 (5 bases). Deletions cut 4 bases from V and 8 bases from J, with 12 bases between. CDR1 and CDR2 from the germline V gene are LNHDA and SQIVND (reference sequence). This CDR3 contains 14 residues.

This clone was picked up one time. The chain links TRBV5-1 to TRBJ2-1; 8 bases are a match to TRBD2. V shed 2 bases, J shed 5 bases, and the junction held 6 bases outside the gene matches. There are 15 residues in the CDR3. CDR1 is SGHRS and CDR2 is YFSETQ in the germline V gene. The CDR3 is CASSFVAGGNNEQFF. DNA of the CDR3: TGCGCCAGCAGCTTCGTGGCGGGGGGTAACAATGAGCAGTTCTTC.

This clone has a single count. CDR3 region: CASSARGTSGINEQFF. Written as DNA, the CDR3 is TGTGCCAGCAGCGCCAGGGGGACTAGCGGGATTAATGAGCAGTTCTTC. V gene TRBV9 combines with J gene TRBJ2-1, with 13 bases fitting TRBD2. Unmatched junction bases numbered 7, after V lost 3 bases and J lost 7 bases. There are 16 residues in the CDR3. Per germline, CDR1 SGDLS and CDR2 YYNGEE.

This clone appeared a single time. The chain combines TRBV5-1 with TRBJ1-6; D possibly corresponds to TRBD1 (6 bases). V was trimmed by 3 bases and J by 10 bases, leaving 14 bases between them. CDR3 length: 14 residues. The germline CDR1 and CDR2 sequences are SGHRS and YFSETQ. The CDR3: CASSSTGSNSPLHF. The CDR3 coding sequence is TGCGCCAGCAGCTCCACAGGGTCCAACTCACCCCTCCACTTT.

The chain uses TRBV3-1 (or the pseudogene TRBV3-2) and TRBJ2-5; the D gene is possibly TRBD1 (5 bases). V was cut by 7 bases and J by 4 bases, with 25 bases left in between. CDR1 and CDR2 (germline): LGHDT, YNNKEL (reference sequence). This CDR3 is built from 17 residues. CDR3 in DNA: TGTGCCAGCACCGACTCGGACCAGGGATGGGGCGCAGAGACCCAGTACTTC. This encodes CASTDSDQGWGAETQYF.

This chain connects TRBV11-2 to TRBJ2-5; perhaps TRBD2 as D (6 bases). The CDR3 loop spans 13 amino acids. Germline V gene data show CDR1 as SGHAT and CDR2 as FQNNGV. The V end lost 5 bases, the J end lost 5 bases, and 12 bases lay between the germline ends. This CDR3 reads CASSAGGDETQYF. CDR3 nucleotides: TGTGCCAGCAGCGCCGGAGGGGACGAGACCCAGTACTTC.

The chain is built from TRBV5-1 and TRBJ2-3, with D possibly matching TRBD1 (6 bases). Looked up from germline, CDR1 is SGHRS and CDR2 is YFSETQ. V was cut by 9 bases and J by 0 bases, with 11 bases left in between. This CDR3 is 13 amino acids long. DNA for the CDR3: TGCGCCACTGGACAGACTAGCACAGATACGCAGTATTTT. Its translation: CATGQTSTDTQYF.

The chain couples TRBV19 to TRBJ1-5; D not resolved. Germline loops: CDR1 LNHDA, CDR2 SQIVND (reference sequence). V lost 5 bases to trimming and J lost 0 bases, with 14 bases between them. The length of the CDR3 is 16 residues. CDR3 sequence: CASSAPGRYSNQPQHF. CDR3 DNA sequence: TGTGCCAGTAGTGCCCCAGGAAGATATAGCAATCAGCCCCAGCATTTT.

The chain employs TRBV2 and TRBJ1-6; D call uncertain. This CDR3 is 17 amino acids long. Per germline, CDR1 SNHLY and CDR2 FYNNEI. Trimming removed 3 bases at V and 7 bases at J, with 19 bases between. This chain's CDR3 is CASSDGIRWMSNSPLHF. The CDR3 region has the DNA TGTGCCAGCAGTGACGGGATACGGTGGATGTCGAATTCACCCCTCCACTTT.

CDR3 residues: CASSQVQSPNQPQHF. The CDR3 coding sequence is TGCGCCAGCAGCCAAGTACAAAGTCCCAATCAGCCCCAGCATTTT. This chain connects TRBV4-1 to TRBJ1-5, with D unclear. The CDR3 has 15 residues. Germline CDR1 and CDR2: MGHRA and YSYEKL. V was pared by 1 base and J by 3 bases, with 10 bases between.

The chain is built from TRBV24-1 and TRBJ1-2; 10 positions match TRBD1. Germline trimming cut 4 bases from V and 8 bases from J; bases unmatched to any gene: 6. Per germline, CDR1 KGHDR and CDR2 SFDVKD. The length of the CDR3 is 14 residues. The DNA of the CDR3 is TGTGCCACCAGTGAACAGGGACAGGGGAGAGGCTACACCTTC. It specifies CATSEQGQGRGYTF.

The chain is built from TRBV10-3 and TRBJ1-1, with 7 bases fitting TRBD1. Trimming at V came to 0 bases and at J to 1 base, leaving 5 bases not matched to a gene. The CDR3 loop spans 16 amino acids. Germline V gene sequence: CDR1 ENHRY, CDR2 SYGVKD. CDR3 sequence (DNA): TGTGCCATCAGTGAGTCGTATGAGGGGGCGAACACTGAAGCTTTCTTT. It encodes CAISESYEGANTEAFF.

This chain connects TRBV24-1 to TRBJ2-1; the D is unclear. Trimming pared 7 bases from V and 3 bases from J, leaving 9 bases between. Germline V gene sequence: CDR1 KGHDR, CDR2 SFDVKD. This CDR3 contains 13 residues. This CDR3 is CATSPAGYNEQFF. CDR3 in DNA: TGTGCCACCAGCCCCGCCGGCTACAATGAGCAGTTCTTC.

The rearrangement joins TRBV11-3 to TRBJ2-7; maybe TRBD2 (5 bases). The ends were cut back, 5 bases at V and 0 bases at J, with 11 bases in the middle. Germline lookup yields CDR1 SGHNT and CDR2 YENEEA. The CDR3 has 14 residues. CDR3 nucleotide sequence: TGTGCCAGCAGCCTCTCGGGGAGCTCCTACGAGCAGTACTTC. Encoded protein: CASSLSGSSYEQYF.

The genes are TRBV11-2 and TRBJ1-6; 7 bases align to TRBD1. The CDR3 consists of 15 residues. Germline V gene lookup returns CDR1 SGHAT and CDR2 FQNNGV. The trim removed 2 bases at V and 8 bases at J, leaving 6 bases unmatched. The CDR3 DNA reads as TGTGCCAGCAGCTTAATCGGGACAGAAGATTCACCCCTCCACTTT. Its protein is CASSLIGTEDSPLHF. Based on the CDR3 plus reference TRBV11-2 and TRBJ1-6, the full variable domain is EAGVAQSPRYKIIEKRQSVAFWCNPISGHATLYWYQQILGQGPKLLIQFQNNGVVDDSQLPKDRFSAERLKGVDSTLKIQPAKLEDSAVYLCASSLIGTEDSPLHFGNGTRLTVT.

V usage is TRBV24-1 and J usage is TRBJ2-2, with TRBD2 as a possible D gene (6 bases). The germline V gene encodes CDR1 KGHDR and CDR2 SFDVKD. The ends were cut back, 3 bases at V and 4 bases at J, with 17 bases in the middle. CDR3 length equals 17 residues. The CDR3 nucleotides read TGTGCCACCAGTGATCCGGATTTGACTAGTTCCACCGGGGAGCTGTTTTTT. It is translated as CATSDPDLTSSTGELFF.

This chain joins TRBV4-1 and TRBJ1-4, with 8 bases fitting TRBD1. The germline gives CDR1 MGHRA, CDR2 YSYEKL. V lost 5 bases, J lost 8 bases, and 13 bases stayed unmatched. The CDR3 loop spans 16 amino acids. The CDR3: CASSSSRDRGGEKLFF. CDR3 DNA sequence: TGCGCCAGCAGCAGTTCCCGAGACAGGGGAGGCGAAAAACTGTTTTTT.